This is a list of T cell receptor beta chains from one sample in a study of blood T cell repertoires in COVID-19. Profiled with immunoSEQ multiplex PCR; TCRdb holds only in-frame clones, not every one. Here the sample spans around 170,000 clones, roughly 86% being singletons. The sample consisted of PBMCs or T cells enriched from blood (not recorded which). Source of these receptors: a woman aged 25 to 39 who had recovered from COVID-19. The CDR3 runs from the conserved cysteine through the conserved F or W. The D gene is left open where the match is weak. Clone size is stated in some rows and not others, as once, few, many or a class when expanded.

TRBD2 TRBJ2-7 - TRBV19 TGTGCCACCCAGACTAGCGGGAGATCGTTC CATQTSGRSF
- TRBJ1-2 - TRBV19 TGTGCCAGTGTTCCTCCAGGTGTCTATGGCTACACCTTC CASVPPGVYGYTF
- TRBJ1-3 - TRBV6-1 TGTGCCAGCAGTGAGTACAGGACGCCGTCTGGAAACACCATATATTTT CASSEYRTPSGNTIYF
- TRBJ2-7 - TRBV28 TGTGCCAGCAGTTTTTCGACCGGGACAATCGAGGTGGGGCAGTACTTC CASSFSTGTIEVGQYF
TRBD1 TRBJ2-7 - TRBV14 TGTGCCAGCAGCACCCCCGGGACAGGGGCGAGGGAGCAGTACTTC CASSTPGTGAREQYF
- TRBJ1-1 few TRBV27 TGTGCCAGCAGTTTCGGAGTTATGAACACTGAAGCTTTCTTT CASSFGVMNTEAFF
- TRBJ2-7 - TRBV20-1 TGCAGTGCTAGTGGCCCCAAAACCTACTCCCGACATTACTACGAGCAGTACTTC CSASGPKTYSRHYYEQYF
- TRBJ2-7 - TRBV9 TGTGCCAGCAGCCCGGGGGGCCCCTTTCTTGAGCAGTACTTC CASSPGGPFLEQYF
TRBD1 TRBJ1-2 - TRBV6-4 TGTGCCAGCAGTGACTCTACAGGGGCTGGCTACACCTTC CASSDSTGAGYTF
- TRBJ2-2 - TRBV19 TGTGCCAGTAACCCGCAGATCAACACCGGGGAGCTGTTTTTT CASNPQINTGELFF
TRBD1 TRBJ1-2 few TRBV28 TGTGCCAGCAGTCAGACAGGGGGGGGGCTATCCTATGGCTACACCTTC CASSQTGGGLSYGYTF
- TRBJ1-2 - TRBV5-1 TGCGCCAGCAGCTTGGCCGGGGGGGAGATCGACTATGGCTACACCTTC CASSLAGGEIDYGYTF
TRBD1 TRBJ2-6 - TRBV28 TGTGCCAGCAGTTCTAACCGGGACAGGGTGTTATCTGGGGCCAACGTCCTGACTTTC CASSSNRDRVLSGANVLTF
- TRBJ2-7 - TRBV6-5 TGTGCCAGCAGTTACTCTGGGGGAGGCTCCTACGAGCAGTACTTC CASSYSGGGSYEQYF
- TRBJ2-1 - TRBV7-3 TGTGCCAGCAGCTTAAGTGGCGGGGGCTCGAATGAGCAGTTCTTC CASSLSGGGSNEQFF
- TRBJ2-2 - TRBV18 TGTGCCAGCTCACCCTTGGCAGGGGCGGGCGACACCGGGGAGCTGTTTTTT CASSPLAGAGDTGELFF
- TRBJ2-2 - TRBV11-2 TGTGCCAGCAGCGTCAACAGGGTCGCCGGGGAGCTGTTTTTT CASSVNRVAGELFF
TRBD1 TRBJ2-1 few TRBV19 TGTGCCAGTAGTAGTACAGGGGGGAACAATGAGCAGTTCTTC CASSSTGGNNEQFF
- TRBJ2-7 - TRBV28 TGTGCCAGCGGCAGCAGCGGGTCCTACGAGCAGTACTTC CASGSSGSYEQYF
TRBD1 TRBJ2-2 - TRBV6-5 TGTGCCAGCAGTTACATCCCAGGGGGCAACACCGGGGAGCTGTTTTTT CASSYIPGGNTGELFF
- TRBJ1-6 once TRBV5-6 TGTGCCAGCAGCTTGACGGGAGTGGATGATTCACCCCTCCACTTT CASSLTGVDDSPLHF
- TRBJ2-2 - TRBV21-1 TGTGCCAGCAGCAAAGTTGGGGGCTCAGTCCTCGGGGAGCTGTTTTTT CASSKVGGSVLGELFF